Listed below are T cell receptor beta chains from one sample, sequenced in a study of blood T cell repertoires in COVID-19. Here immunoSEQ multiplex PCR was the method, and the copy in TCRdb shows in-frame clones only, minus some. Of 110,000 to 150,000 clones listed, around 81% are singletons. Sequencing was carried out using peripheral blood. Receptors were obtained from a human donor in a cohort sampled during active COVID-19. Each CDR3 is given with its conserved first and last residue. The order of the fields is V gene, D gene, J gene, CDR3 protein, CDR3 DNA. The D gene is left open where the match is weak.

v_gene: TRBV4-1; d_gene: NA; j_gene: TRBJ2-7; CDR3aa: CASSQGEWRGGSYEQYF; CDR3nt: TGCGCCAGCAGCCAAGGGGAGTGGAGGGGTGGTTCCTACGAGCAGTACTTC
v_gene: TRBV2; d_gene: TRBD1; j_gene: TRBJ1-5; CDR3aa: CASKGQGDHSNQPQHF; CDR3nt: TGTGCCAGCAAAGGACAGGGAGATCATAGCAATCAGCCCCAGCATTTT
v_gene: TRBV5-6; d_gene: TRBD1; j_gene: TRBJ1-3; CDR3aa: CASSRGTGDTIYF; CDR3nt: TGTGCCAGCAGCAGAGGGACAGGGGACACCATATATTTT
v_gene: TRBV18; d_gene: NA; j_gene: TRBJ2-6; CDR3aa: CASSPQGLGANVLTF; CDR3nt: TGTGCCAGCTCACCACAGGGGTTGGGGGCCAACGTCCTGACTTTC
v_gene: TRBV4-3; d_gene: NA; j_gene: TRBJ1-5; CDR3aa: CASSPQNSGNQPQHF; CDR3nt: TGCGCCAGCAGCCCGCAGAACAGTGGCAATCAGCCCCAGCATTTT
v_gene: TRBV6-1; d_gene: NA; j_gene: TRBJ1-5; CDR3aa: CASSEAASYQPQHF; CDR3nt: TGTGCCAGCAGTGAAGCGGCAAGTTATCAGCCCCAGCATTTT
v_gene: TRBV10-3; d_gene: NA; j_gene: TRBJ2-7; CDR3aa: CAIRQGSTYEQYF; CDR3nt: TGTGCCATCAGGCAGGGGAGCACCTACGAGCAGTACTTC
v_gene: TRBV28; d_gene: TRBD1; j_gene: TRBJ1-2; CDR3aa: CASSLSAGGLLGYTF; CDR3nt: TGTGCCAGCAGTTTATCGGCAGGGGGCCTTCTTGGCTACACCTTC
v_gene: TRBV4-2; d_gene: NA; j_gene: TRBJ1-3; CDR3aa: CASSQNTGASGNTIYF; CDR3nt: TGTGCCAGCAGCCAAAACACAGGCGCCTCTGGAAACACCATATATTTT
v_gene: TRBV5-4; d_gene: NA; j_gene: TRBJ2-7; CDR3aa: CASSLGRGISYEQYF; CDR3nt: TGTGCCAGCAGCTTGGGGCGGGGAATCTCCTACGAGCAGTACTTC
v_gene: TRBV3-1/TRBV3-2; d_gene: NA; j_gene: TRBJ2-1; CDR3aa: CASSRRGPGSSYNEQFF; CDR3nt: TGTGCCAGCAGCCGTCGAGGGCCGGGTAGCTCCTACAATGAGCAGTTCTTC